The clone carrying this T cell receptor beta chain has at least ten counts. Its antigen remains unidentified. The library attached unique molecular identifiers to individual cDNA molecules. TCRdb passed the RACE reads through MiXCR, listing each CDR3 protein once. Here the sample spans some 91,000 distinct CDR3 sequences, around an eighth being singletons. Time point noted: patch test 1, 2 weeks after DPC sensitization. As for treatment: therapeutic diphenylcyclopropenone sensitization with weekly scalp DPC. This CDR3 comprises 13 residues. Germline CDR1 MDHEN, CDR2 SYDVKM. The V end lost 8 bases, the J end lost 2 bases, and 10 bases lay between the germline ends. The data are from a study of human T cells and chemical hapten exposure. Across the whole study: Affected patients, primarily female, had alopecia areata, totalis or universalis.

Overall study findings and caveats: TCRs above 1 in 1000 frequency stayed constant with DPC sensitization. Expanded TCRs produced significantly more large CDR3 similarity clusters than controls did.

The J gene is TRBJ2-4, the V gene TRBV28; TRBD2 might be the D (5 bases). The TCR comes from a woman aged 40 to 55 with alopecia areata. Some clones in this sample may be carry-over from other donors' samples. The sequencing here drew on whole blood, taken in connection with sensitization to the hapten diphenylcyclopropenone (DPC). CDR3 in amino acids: CASGSETKNIQYF. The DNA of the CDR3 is TGTGCCAGCGGGAGCGAGACCAAAAACATTCAGTACTTC. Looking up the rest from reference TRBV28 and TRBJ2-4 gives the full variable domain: DVKVTQSSRYLVKRTGEKVFLECVQDMDHENMFWYRQDPGLGLRLIYFSYDVKMKEKGDIPEGYSVSREKKERFSLILESASTNQTSMYLCASGSETKNIQYFGAGTRLSVL.